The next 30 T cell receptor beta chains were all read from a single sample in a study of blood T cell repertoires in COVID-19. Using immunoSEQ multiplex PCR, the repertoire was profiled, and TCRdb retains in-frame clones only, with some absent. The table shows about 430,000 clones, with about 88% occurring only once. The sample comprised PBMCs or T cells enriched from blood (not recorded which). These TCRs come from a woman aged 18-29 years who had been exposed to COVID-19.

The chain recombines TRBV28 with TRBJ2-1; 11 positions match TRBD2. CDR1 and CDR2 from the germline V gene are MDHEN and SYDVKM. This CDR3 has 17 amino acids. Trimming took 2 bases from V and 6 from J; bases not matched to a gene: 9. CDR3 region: CASSLSAGTSGGNEQFF. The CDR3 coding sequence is TGTGCCAGCAGTTTAAGTGCCGGGACTAGCGGTGGCAATGAGCAGTTCTTC.

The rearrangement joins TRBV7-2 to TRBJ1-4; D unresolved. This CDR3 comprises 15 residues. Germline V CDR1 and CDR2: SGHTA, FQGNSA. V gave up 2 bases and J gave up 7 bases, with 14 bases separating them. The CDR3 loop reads CASSLTEWPGEKLFF. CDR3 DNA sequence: TGTGCCAGCAGCTTAACGGAATGGCCGGGTGAAAAACTGTTTTTT.

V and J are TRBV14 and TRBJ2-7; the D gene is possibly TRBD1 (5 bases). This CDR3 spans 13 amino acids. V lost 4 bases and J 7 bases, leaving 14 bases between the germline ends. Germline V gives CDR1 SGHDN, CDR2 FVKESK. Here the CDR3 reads CASSPGPGREQYF. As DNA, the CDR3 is TGTGCCAGCAGCCCAGGGCCAGGGCGGGAGCAGTACTTC.

The CDR3 here is CASSPGTEIEAFF. The CDR3 DNA reads as TGTGCCAGCAGCCCCGGGACTGAAATTGAAGCTTTCTTT. The rearrangement uses TRBV7-2 and TRBJ1-1; D is perhaps TRBD1 (5 bases). CDR1 SGHTA and CDR2 FQGNSA come from the germline V gene. The CDR3 is 13 residues long. The ends were cut back, 5 bases at V and 7 bases at J, with 14 bases in the middle. The full variable domain, rest sourced from reference TRBV7-2 and TRBJ1-1, is GAGVSQSPSNKVTEKGKDVELRCDPISGHTALYWYRQSLGQGLEFLIYFQGNSAPDKSGLPSDRFSAERTGGSVSTLTIQRTQQEDSAVYLCASSPGTEIEAFFGQGTRLTVV.

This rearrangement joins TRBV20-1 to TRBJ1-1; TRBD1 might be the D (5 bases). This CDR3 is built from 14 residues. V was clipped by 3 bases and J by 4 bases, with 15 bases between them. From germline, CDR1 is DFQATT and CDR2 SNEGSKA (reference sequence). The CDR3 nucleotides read TGCAGTGCTAGTTGGGGGGAGGTGGGCACTGAAGCTTTCTTT. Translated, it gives CSASWGEVGTEAFF.

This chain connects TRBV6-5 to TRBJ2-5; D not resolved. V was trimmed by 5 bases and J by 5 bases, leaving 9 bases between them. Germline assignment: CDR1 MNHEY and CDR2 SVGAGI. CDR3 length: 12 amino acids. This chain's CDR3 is CASSKLLETQYF. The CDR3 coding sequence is TGTGCCAGCAGTAAGCTTCTGGAGACCCAGTACTTC.

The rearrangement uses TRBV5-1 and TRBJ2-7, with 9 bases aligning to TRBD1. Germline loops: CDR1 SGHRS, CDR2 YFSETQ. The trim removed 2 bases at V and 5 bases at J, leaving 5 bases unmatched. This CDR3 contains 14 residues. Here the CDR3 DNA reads TGCGCCAGCAGCTTCGGGACAGGGCTCAACGAGCAGTACTTC. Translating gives CASSFGTGLNEQYF.

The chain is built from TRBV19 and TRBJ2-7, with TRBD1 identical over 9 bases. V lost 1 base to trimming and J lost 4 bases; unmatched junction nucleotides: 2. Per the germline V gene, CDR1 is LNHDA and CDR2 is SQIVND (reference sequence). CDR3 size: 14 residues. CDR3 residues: CASSIAGQGYEQYF. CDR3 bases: TGTGCCAGTAGTATAGCCGGACAGGGGTACGAGCAGTACTTC. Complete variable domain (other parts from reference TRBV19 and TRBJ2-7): DGGITQSPKYLFRKEGQNVTLSCEQNLNHDAMYWYRQDPGQGLRLIYYSQIVNDFQKGDIAEGYSVSREKKESFPLTVTSAQKNPTAFYLCASSIAGQGYEQYFGPGTRLTVT.

CDR3 coding DNA: TGTGCCAGCAGCCAGATGGAAGCGGGAGAGCAGTACTTC. Protein: CASSQMEAGEQYF. The gene calls are TRBV3-1 (or the pseudogene TRBV3-2) and TRBJ2-7, with TRBD2 matching 7 bases. Germline V gene sequence: CDR1 LGHDT, CDR2 YNNKEL (reference sequence). The CDR3 is 13 amino acids. The trim removed 3 bases at V and 7 bases at J, leaving 6 bases unmatched.

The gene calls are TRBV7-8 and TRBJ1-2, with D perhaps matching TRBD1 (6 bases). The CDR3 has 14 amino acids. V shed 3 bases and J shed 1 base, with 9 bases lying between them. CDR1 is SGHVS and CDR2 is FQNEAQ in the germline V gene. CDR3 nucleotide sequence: TGTGCCAGCAGCTTGGGGGCAAATAACTATGGCTACACCTTC. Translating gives CASSLGANNYGYTF.

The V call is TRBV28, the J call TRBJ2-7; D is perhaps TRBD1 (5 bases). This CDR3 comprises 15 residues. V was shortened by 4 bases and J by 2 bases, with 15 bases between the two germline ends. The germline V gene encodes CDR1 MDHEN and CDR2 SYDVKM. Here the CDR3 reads CASSSPRESAYEQYF. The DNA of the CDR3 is TGTGCCAGCAGTTCCCCCAGGGAATCAGCCTACGAGCAGTACTTC.

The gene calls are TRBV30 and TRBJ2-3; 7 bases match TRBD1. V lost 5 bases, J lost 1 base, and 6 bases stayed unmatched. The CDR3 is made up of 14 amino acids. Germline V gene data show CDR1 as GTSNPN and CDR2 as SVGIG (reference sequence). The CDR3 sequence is CAWGDRDRTDTQYF. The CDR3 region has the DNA TGTGCCTGGGGAGACAGGGACCGCACAGATACGCAGTATTTT.

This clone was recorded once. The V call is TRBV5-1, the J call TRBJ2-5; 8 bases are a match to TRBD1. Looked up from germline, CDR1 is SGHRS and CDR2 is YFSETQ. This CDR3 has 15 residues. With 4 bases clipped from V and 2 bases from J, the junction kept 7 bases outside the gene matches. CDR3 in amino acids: CASSPGGTGQETQYF. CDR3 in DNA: TGCGCCAGCAGCCCCGGAGGGACAGGTCAAGAGACCCAGTACTTC.

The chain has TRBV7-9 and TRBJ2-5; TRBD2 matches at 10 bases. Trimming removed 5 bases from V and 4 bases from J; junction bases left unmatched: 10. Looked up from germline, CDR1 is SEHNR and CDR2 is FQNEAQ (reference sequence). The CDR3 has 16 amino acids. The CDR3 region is CASSPGLAASGETQYF. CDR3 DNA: TGTGCCAGCAGCCCCGGACTAGCGGCCTCTGGAGAGACCCAGTACTTC.

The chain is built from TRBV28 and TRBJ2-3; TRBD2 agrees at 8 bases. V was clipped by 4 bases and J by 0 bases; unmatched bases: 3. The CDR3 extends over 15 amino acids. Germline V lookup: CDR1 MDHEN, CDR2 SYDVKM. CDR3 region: CASSWTGGSTDTQYF. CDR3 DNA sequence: TGTGCCAGCAGTTGGACGGGGGGGAGCACAGATACGCAGTATTTT.

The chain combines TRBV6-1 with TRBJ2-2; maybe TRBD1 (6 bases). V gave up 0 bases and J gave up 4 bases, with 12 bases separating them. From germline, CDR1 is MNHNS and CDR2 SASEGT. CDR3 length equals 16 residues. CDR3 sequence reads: CASSEAPGHLTGELFF. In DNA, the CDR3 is TGTGCCAGCAGTGAAGCCCCGGGACACCTCACCGGGGAGCTGTTTTTT.

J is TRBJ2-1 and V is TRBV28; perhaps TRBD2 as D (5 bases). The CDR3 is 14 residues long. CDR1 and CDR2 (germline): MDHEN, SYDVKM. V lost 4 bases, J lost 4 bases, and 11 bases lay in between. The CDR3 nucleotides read TGTGCCAGCAGTTCGACTAATTTTTACAATGAGCAGTTCTTC. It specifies CASSSTNFYNEQFF.

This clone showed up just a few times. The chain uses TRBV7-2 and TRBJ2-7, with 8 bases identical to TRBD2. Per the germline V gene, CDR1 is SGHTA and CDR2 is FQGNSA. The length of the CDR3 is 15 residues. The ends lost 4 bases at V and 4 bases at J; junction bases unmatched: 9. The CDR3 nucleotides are TGTGCCAGCAGCTCCCGACCGGGACTAGGGTACGAGCAGTACTTC. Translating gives CASSSRPGLGYEQYF. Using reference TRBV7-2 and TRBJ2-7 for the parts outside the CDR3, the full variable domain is GAGVSQSPSNKVTEKGKDVELRCDPISGHTALYWYRQSLGQGLEFLIYFQGNSAPDKSGLPSDRFSAERTGGSVSTLTIQRTQQEDSAVYLCASSSRPGLGYEQYFGPGTRLTVT.

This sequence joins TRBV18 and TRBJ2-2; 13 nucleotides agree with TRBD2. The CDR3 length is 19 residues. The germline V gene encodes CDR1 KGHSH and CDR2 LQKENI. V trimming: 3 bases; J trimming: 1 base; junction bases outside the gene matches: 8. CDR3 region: CASSPVGLAGEMNTGELFF. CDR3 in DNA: TGTGCCAGCTCACCCGTCGGACTAGCGGGAGAAATGAACACCGGGGAGCTGTTTTTT.

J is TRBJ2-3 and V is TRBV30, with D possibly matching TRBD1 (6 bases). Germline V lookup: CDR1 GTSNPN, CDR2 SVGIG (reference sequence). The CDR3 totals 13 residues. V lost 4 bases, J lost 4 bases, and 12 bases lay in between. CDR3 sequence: CAWNWGRADTQYF. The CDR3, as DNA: TGTGCCTGGAACTGGGGGCGGGCAGATACGCAGTATTTT.

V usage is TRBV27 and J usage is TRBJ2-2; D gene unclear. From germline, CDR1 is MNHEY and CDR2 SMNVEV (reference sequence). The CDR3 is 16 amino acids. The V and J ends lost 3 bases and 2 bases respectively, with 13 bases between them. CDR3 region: CASSFLSVTNTGELFF. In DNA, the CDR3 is TGTGCCAGCAGTTTTCTGTCTGTTACTAACACCGGGGAGCTGTTTTTT.

The CDR3 DNA reads as TGTGCCAGCAGCCCCCGTTCTCTAGCGGGGGTCTACGAGCAGTACTTC. The encoded protein is CASSPRSLAGVYEQYF. The chain employs TRBV5-4 and TRBJ2-7; TRBD2 matches 10 bases. The CDR3 extends over 16 amino acids. J gave up 3 bases and V 4 bases, and 10 bases lay outside the gene matches. Germline values: CDR1 SGHNT, CDR2 YYREEE (reference sequence).

The CDR3 here is CASSRRVSGGYGYTF. In DNA, the CDR3 is TGTGCCAGCAGCCGCAGGGTATCGGGAGGCTATGGCTACACCTTC. The J gene is TRBJ1-2, the V gene TRBV5-8; D may be TRBD1 (5 bases). Germline loops: CDR1 SGHTS, CDR2 YDEGEE. The V end lost 4 bases, the J end lost 4 bases, and 17 bases lay between the germline ends. The CDR3 sequence is 15 residues long.

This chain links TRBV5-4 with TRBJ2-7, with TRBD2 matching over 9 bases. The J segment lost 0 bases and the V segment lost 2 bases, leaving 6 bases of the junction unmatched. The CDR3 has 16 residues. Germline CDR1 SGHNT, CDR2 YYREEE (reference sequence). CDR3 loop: CASSLMLAGNSYEQYF. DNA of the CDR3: TGTGCCAGCAGCTTAATGCTAGCGGGAAACTCCTACGAGCAGTACTTC.

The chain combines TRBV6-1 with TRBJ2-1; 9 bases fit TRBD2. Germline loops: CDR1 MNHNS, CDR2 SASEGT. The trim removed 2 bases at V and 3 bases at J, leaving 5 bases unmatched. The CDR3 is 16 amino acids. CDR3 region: CASSEQAGGIYNEQFF. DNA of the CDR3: TGTGCCAGCAGTGAACAAGCGGGAGGCATCTACAATGAGCAGTTCTTC.

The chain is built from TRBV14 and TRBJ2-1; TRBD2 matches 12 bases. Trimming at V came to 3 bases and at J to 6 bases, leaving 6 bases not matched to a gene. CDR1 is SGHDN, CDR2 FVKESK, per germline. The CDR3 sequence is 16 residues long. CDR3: CASSHLLAGGANEQFF. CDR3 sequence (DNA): TGTGCCAGCAGCCACTTACTAGCGGGAGGTGCCAATGAGCAGTTCTTC.

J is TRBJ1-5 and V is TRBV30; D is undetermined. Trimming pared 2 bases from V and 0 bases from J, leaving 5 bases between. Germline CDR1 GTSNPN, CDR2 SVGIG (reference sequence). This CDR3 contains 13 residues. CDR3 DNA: TGTGCCTGGAGTCAGGATAGCAATCAGCCCCAGCATTTT. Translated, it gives CAWSQDSNQPQHF.

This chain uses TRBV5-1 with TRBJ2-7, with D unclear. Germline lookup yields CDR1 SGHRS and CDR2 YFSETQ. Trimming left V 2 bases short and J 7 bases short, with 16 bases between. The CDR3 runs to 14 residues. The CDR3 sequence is CASSFGTAVLEQYF. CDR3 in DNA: TGCGCCAGCAGCTTTGGAACGGCGGTTCTGGAGCAGTACTTC.

CDR3 region: CASSRAELNTEAFF. The CDR3 DNA reads as TGTGCCAGCAGCCGGGCAGAATTGAACACTGAAGCTTTCTTT. This chain uses TRBV3-1 (or the pseudogene TRBV3-2) with TRBJ1-1; no clear D. V was pared by 4 bases and J by 0 bases, with 9 bases between. CDR1 is LGHDT, CDR2 YNNKEL, per germline (reference sequence). CDR3 length: 14 residues.

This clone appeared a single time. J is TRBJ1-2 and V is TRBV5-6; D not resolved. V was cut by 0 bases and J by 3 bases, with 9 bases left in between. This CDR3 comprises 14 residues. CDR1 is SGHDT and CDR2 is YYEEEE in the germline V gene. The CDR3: CASSLGQVHYGYTF. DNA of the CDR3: TGTGCCAGCAGCTTGGGCCAGGTACACTATGGCTACACCTTC. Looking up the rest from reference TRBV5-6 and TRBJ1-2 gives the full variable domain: DAGVTQSPTHLIKTRGQQVTLRCSPKSGHDTVSWYQQALGQGPQFIFQYYEEEERQRGNFPDRFSGHQFPNYSSELNVNALLLGDSALYLCASSLGQVHYGYTFGSGTRLTVV.